This passage covers 27 T cell receptor beta chains from one sample sequenced in a study of blood T cell repertoires in COVID-19. Data came from immunoSEQ multiplex PCR; TCRdb stores just in-frame clones and leaves some out. Found here are 150,000 or so clones, less than 90% of them singletons; the top ten hold approximately 4.7%. Source material: PBMCs or T cells enriched from blood (not recorded which). These TCRs come from a woman in her forties or fifties who had recovered from COVID-19.

The rearrangement uses TRBV3-1 (or the pseudogene TRBV3-2) and TRBJ1-1; tentative D call: TRBD1 (5 bases). Trimming shortened V by 4 bases and J by 3 bases, and 15 bases separated the two germline ends. Germline CDR1 is LGHDT and CDR2 is YNNKEL (reference sequence). This CDR3 contains 15 residues. The chain's CDR3 is CASSPWGRKDTEAFF. DNA for the CDR3: TGTGCCAGCAGCCCTTGGGGGAGGAAAGACACTGAAGCTTTCTTT.

The rearrangement uses TRBV15 and TRBJ1-1; no definite D call. The CDR3 contains 12 residues. V was pared by 8 bases and J by 1 base, with 8 bases between. The V gene's germline CDR1 is LNHNV and CDR2 YYDKDF (reference sequence). The CDR3 here is CATSDWNTEAFF. The DNA of the CDR3 is TGTGCCACCTCCGACTGGAACACTGAAGCTTTCTTT.

Only one count was recorded for this clone. The J gene is TRBJ1-5, the V gene TRBV2; D gene uncertain. V was clipped by 2 bases and J by 4 bases, with 9 bases between them. This CDR3 has 14 amino acids. The germline V gene encodes CDR1 SNHLY and CDR2 FYNNEI. CDR3: CASSERRSNQPQHF. The CDR3, as DNA: TGTGCCAGCAGTGAAAGGAGGTCGAATCAGCCCCAGCATTTT. Drawing the rest from reference TRBV2 and TRBJ1-5, the complete variable domain is EPEVTQTPSHQVTQMGQEVILRCVPISNHLYFYWYRQILGQKVEFLVSFYNNEISEKSEIFDDQFSVERPDGSNFTLKIRSTKLEDSAMYFCASSERRSNQPQHFGDGTRLSIL.

The CDR3, as DNA: TGTGCCAGCAGCCCAATGACAGGGGAAAAGCATTTT. The encoded protein is CASSPMTGEKHF. The rearrangement uses TRBV7-2 and TRBJ1-5; 8 nucleotides match TRBD1. CDR1 is SGHTA and CDR2 is FQGNSA in the germline V gene. The CDR3 runs to 12 residues. Trimming at V came to 5 bases and at J to 14 bases, leaving 8 bases not matched to a gene.

This clone is a singleton in its sample. The chain recombines TRBV10-2 with TRBJ1-3; TRBD1 matches at 8 bases. CDR3 length: 14 residues. Germline loops: CDR1 WSHSY, CDR2 SAAADI. V shed 6 bases, J shed 2 bases, and the junction held 3 bases outside the gene matches. The CDR3 here is CASRTGDPGNTIYF. CDR3 DNA: TGCGCCAGCAGGACAGGGGATCCTGGAAACACCATATATTTT.

In nucleotides, the CDR3 is TGTGCCAGTAGTCTTTGGTGGGGGGACTACAATGAGCAGTTCTTC. This sequence encodes CASSLWWGDYNEQFF. The chain employs TRBV19 and TRBJ2-1, with D perhaps matching TRBD2 (6 bases). The CDR3 has 15 amino acids. With 5 bases removed from V and 3 bases from J, the gap between germline ends came to 14 bases. Germline CDR1 reads LNHDA; CDR2 reads SQIVND (reference sequence).

This clone has a single count. V is TRBV28 and J is TRBJ1-3; possibly TRBD1 for D (6 bases). Germline CDR1 MDHEN, CDR2 SYDVKM. V was shortened by 3 bases and J by 4 bases, with 10 bases between the two germline ends. The CDR3 loop spans 14 amino acids. The CDR3 protein is CASSFGGPGNTIYF. CDR3 DNA sequence: TGTGCCAGCAGTTTCGGGGGGCCGGGAAACACCATATATTTT.

This chain links TRBV18 with TRBJ1-2, with D hard to call. Germline V CDR1 and CDR2: KGHSH, LQKENI. The CDR3 runs to 14 residues. The V and J ends lost 0 bases and 6 bases respectively, with 11 bases between them. The CDR3 DNA follows: TGTGCCAGCTCACCACCGGGGAGTATCCATGGCTACACCTTC. This encodes CASSPPGSIHGYTF.

The rearrangement uses TRBV9 and TRBJ2-3; TRBD2 matches at 8 bases. CDR1 is SGDLS, CDR2 YYNGEE, per germline. This CDR3 has 14 residues. Trimming cost V 2 bases and J 4 bases; bases outside gene matches: 3. The CDR3, as DNA: TGTGCCAGCAGCGTGGGGACTAGATCAGATACGCAGTATTTT. Translated: CASSVGTRSDTQYF.

The genes are TRBV7-9 and TRBJ1-6, with 8 bases fitting TRBD1. Germline values: CDR1 SEHNR, CDR2 FQNEAQ (reference sequence). The V and J ends lost 8 bases and 9 bases, in that order; junction bases with no gene match: 12. This CDR3 spans 15 amino acids. CDR3 amino acids: CASRERDRGSSPLHF. CDR3 bases: TGTGCCAGCCGGGAACGCGACAGGGGAAGTTCACCCCTCCACTTT.

This rearrangement joins TRBV12-3 or TRBV12-4 to TRBJ2-3; possible D gene TRBD1, 6 bases. The CDR3 length is 13 residues. Trimming took off 5 bases at V and 9 bases at J, with 15 bases between the two ends. DNA of the CDR3: TGTGCCAGCAGTGTCCGGGCCCAGGGGACGCAGTATTTT. This codes for CASSVRAQGTQYF.

The chain links TRBV7-9 to TRBJ1-3; 10 nucleotides agree with TRBD1. The germline CDR1 and CDR2 sequences are SEHNR and FQNEAQ (reference sequence). There are 17 residues in the CDR3. With V trimmed by 5 bases and J by 0 bases, 7 bases remained unmatched. CDR3 protein: CASSPGQGTFSGNTIYF. The CDR3 region has the DNA TGTGCCAGCAGCCCGGGACAGGGGACCTTCTCTGGAAACACCATATATTTT. Looking up the rest from reference TRBV7-9 and TRBJ1-3 gives the full variable domain: DTGVSQNPRHKITKRGQNVTFRCDPISEHNRLYWYRQTLGQGPEFLTYFQNEAQLEKSRLLSDRFSAERPKGSFSTLEIQRTEQGDSAMYLCASSPGQGTFSGNTIYFGEGSWLTVV.

The CDR3 region is CASSFGLSGTEAFF. CDR3 coding DNA: TGTGCCAGCAGCTTTGGACTCTCAGGCACTGAAGCTTTCTTT. This chain links TRBV7-9 with TRBJ1-1; D is unresolved. The V gene's germline CDR1 is SEHNR and CDR2 FQNEAQ (reference sequence). V was cut by 3 bases and J by 4 bases, with 12 bases left in between. This CDR3 contains 14 residues.

This chain links TRBV18 with TRBJ2-7; D is perhaps TRBD2 (6 bases). V lost 9 bases to trimming and J lost 4 bases, with 13 bases between them. The CDR3 spans 12 residues. CDR1 and CDR2 from the germline V gene are KGHSH and LQKENI. The CDR3, as DNA: TGTGCCAGTGGGGCAGGGAGGTACGAGCAGTACGTC. This codes for CASGAGRYEQYV.

This clone showed up just once. V gene TRBV7-9 combines with J gene TRBJ1-1; TRBD1 is a possible D gene (5 bases). V was shortened by 5 bases and J by 2 bases, with 15 bases between the two germline ends. Looked up from germline, CDR1 is SEHNR and CDR2 is FQNEAQ (reference sequence). The CDR3 covers 15 residues. The CDR3 DNA follows: TGTGCCAGCAGCGCTAGTCGGGGGGGTAACACTGAAGCTTTCTTT. Protein product: CASSASRGGNTEAFF.

The chain is built from TRBV7-2 and TRBJ1-3; TRBD1 aligns across 9 bases. The CDR3 runs 15 residues. Trimming at V came to 5 bases and at J to 3 bases, leaving 5 bases not matched to a gene. From germline, CDR1 is SGHTA and CDR2 FQGNSA. CDR3 nucleotide sequence: TGTGCCAGCAGCCCCGACAGGGGGAGTGGAAACACCATATATTTT. As protein: CASSPDRGSGNTIYF.

This clone has just a few counts. This sequence joins TRBV5-4 and TRBJ1-2; tentative D call: TRBD1 (6 bases). V lost 0 bases, J lost 8 bases, and 14 bases lay in between. The CDR3 contains 14 residues. Germline V gene data show CDR1 as SGHNT and CDR2 as YYREEE (reference sequence). The CDR3 here is CASSLDRDGIGYTF. DNA of the CDR3: TGTGCCAGCAGCTTGGACAGGGATGGGATAGGCTACACCTTC.

The gene calls are TRBV6-5 and TRBJ2-1; D unclear. The CDR3 is 14 amino acids. Germline V gene data show CDR1 as MNHEY and CDR2 as SVGAGI. Between the trimmed V and J ends, which lost 0 bases and 10 bases, there was a span of 13 bases. As DNA, the CDR3 is TGTGCCAGCAGTTACTCACCCCTCTTTGGCGAGCAGTTCTTC. It yields the protein CASSYSPLFGEQFF.

The chain combines TRBV12-3 or TRBV12-4 with TRBJ1-2, with 7 bases that match TRBD1. The junction had 4 bases not matched to a gene; V was cut back by 5 bases and J by 4 bases. The CDR3 is 13 residues long. The CDR3 here is CASSVGTVYGYTF. The CDR3, as DNA: TGTGCCAGCAGTGTCGGGACAGTCTATGGCTACACCTTC.

The rearrangement links TRBV27 to TRBJ2-3; the match to TRBD2 covers 13 bases. This CDR3 is 17 amino acids long. The V segment lost 5 bases and the J segment 6 bases; nucleotides outside the gene matches: 11. Germline values: CDR1 MNHEY, CDR2 SMNVEV (reference sequence). CDR3 sequence reads: CASSPSTSGRFVDTQYF. As DNA, the CDR3 is TGTGCCAGCAGTCCCTCGACTAGCGGGAGGTTTGTGGATACGCAGTATTTT.

The CDR3 coding sequence is TGTGCCAGCAGCCAAGTGGACAGTAGCTATGGCTACACCTTC. It yields the protein CASSQVDSSYGYTF. The chain joins TRBV3-1 (or the pseudogene TRBV3-2) to TRBJ1-2, with TRBD1 as a possible D gene (6 bases). V shed 1 base and J shed 4 bases, with 10 bases lying between them. The CDR3 runs to 14 residues. Germline V gives CDR1 LGHDT, CDR2 YNNKEL (reference sequence).

V and J are TRBV11-2 and TRBJ2-2; the match to TRBD1 covers 9 bases. With V trimmed by 1 base and J by 3 bases, 9 bases remained unmatched. CDR1 and CDR2 (germline): SGHAT, FQNNGV. The CDR3 contains 18 residues. The CDR3 loop reads CASSLGWGGTGYTGELFF. CDR3 DNA sequence: TGTGCCAGCAGCTTAGGATGGGGGGGGACAGGGTACACCGGGGAGCTGTTTTTT.

The V gene is TRBV10-3, the J gene TRBJ1-2; unclear D gene. Germline CDR1 reads ENHRY; CDR2 reads SYGVKD. V was shortened by 4 bases and J by 9 bases, with 21 bases between the two germline ends. This CDR3 is built from 15 residues. Here the CDR3 reads CAISATLTNSDSYTF. The CDR3, as DNA: TGTGCCATCAGTGCCACCCTTACGAACTCCGATAGCTACACCTTC.

This clone was counted a single time. The chain carries TRBV6-5 and TRBJ1-3; D is undetermined. Germline V gene sequence: CDR1 MNHEY, CDR2 SVGAGI. Between the trimmed V and J ends, which lost 7 bases and 4 bases, there was a span of 17 bases. The CDR3 contains 15 residues. This CDR3 reads CASISTGSLGNTIYF. In DNA, the CDR3 is TGTGCCAGCATTTCAACCGGGTCCCTCGGAAACACCATATATTTT.

J is TRBJ1-2 and V is TRBV7-2; 9 positions match TRBD1. Germline CDR1 SGHTA, CDR2 FQGNSA. Trimming at V came to 4 bases and at J to 2 bases, leaving 8 bases not matched to a gene. The CDR3 is made up of 16 amino acids. CDR3 amino acids: CASSYRTGGANYGYTF. In DNA form, the CDR3 reads TGTGCCAGCAGCTATAGAACAGGGGGCGCGAACTATGGCTACACCTTC.

This chain's CDR3 is CASRWTGGNTEAFF. In nucleotides, the CDR3 is TGTGCCAGCAGGTGGACAGGGGGAAACACTGAAGCTTTCTTT. The V call is TRBV27, the J call TRBJ1-1; TRBD1 agrees at 10 bases. The CDR3 contains 14 residues. V lost 6 bases and J lost 2; bases outside the gene matches: 3. Germline CDR1 reads MNHEY; CDR2 reads SMNVEV (reference sequence).

The CDR3 DNA reads TGTGCCAGTACCCGGGGGGGCGTGGGGCCCCAGCATTTT. This translates into CASTRGGVGPQHF. The V gene is TRBV19, the J gene TRBJ1-5, with D perhaps TRBD1 (6 bases). This CDR3 contains 13 residues. The germline V gene has CDR1 LNHDA and CDR2 SQIVND (reference sequence). Trimming took off 7 bases at V and 9 bases at J, with 16 bases between the two ends.